This T cell receptor (beta chain) was documented in a study of beta chain features in type 1 diabetes. Sequencing targeted expressed TCRB transcripts, as all isolated RNA had been reverse transcribed. TCRdb's copy holds only in-frame clones and misses some; the assay was immunoSEQ multiplex PCR. This sample has some 220,000 clones, with about a tenth found just once. This clone was observed a few times. Other DNA sequences in the same sample also yield this CDR3. This CDR3 has 13 amino acids. Germline lookup yields CDR1 SEHNR and CDR2 FQNEAQ (reference sequence). Losses at the gene ends were 1 base for V and 5 bases for J; bases not matched to a gene: 1.

Sequencing used central memory CD4+ T cells from blood. This sequence was found in a man between 18 and 29 years old in good health. This chain joins TRBV7-9 and TRBJ1-1; 7 bases are a match to TRBD1. Written as DNA, the CDR3 is TGTGCCAGCAGCTTAGAGGGGGCTACTGAAGCTTTCTTT. The encoded protein is CASSLEGATEAFF.